This TCR beta chain was captured in a study of blood T cell repertoires in COVID-19. For the study at large: Some COVID-19 samples were acute and others convalescent; all came from the United States, Italy and Spain.

Participants had their cohort set by participant-reported clinical history. The CDR3 spans 19 residues. Trimming cost V 2 bases and J 0 bases; bases outside gene matches: 14. Per the germline V gene, CDR1 is SGHVS and CDR2 is FNYEAQ. Here immunoSEQ multiplex PCR was the method, and the copy in TCRdb shows in-frame clones only, minus some. The sample has 200,000 or so clones; 84% are singletons. The receptor was isolated from a man aged 60-69 years who had recovered from COVID-19. V and J are TRBV7-6 and TRBJ1-1; 8 nucleotides align to TRBD1. Sequencing was carried out using PBMCs or T cells enriched from blood (not recorded which). The CDR3 nucleotides are TGTGCCAGCAGCTTACCAACTTTGGACAGGGATAAACTGAACACTGAAGCTTTCTTT. It is translated as CASSLPTLDRDKLNTEAFF.